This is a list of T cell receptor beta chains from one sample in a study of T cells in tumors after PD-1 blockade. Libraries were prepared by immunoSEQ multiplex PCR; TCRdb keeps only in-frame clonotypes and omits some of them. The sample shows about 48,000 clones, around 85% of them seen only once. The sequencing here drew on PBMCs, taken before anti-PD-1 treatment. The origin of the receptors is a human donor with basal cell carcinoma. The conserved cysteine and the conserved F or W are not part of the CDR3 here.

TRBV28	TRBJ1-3	ASSLYRVGAKDTIY
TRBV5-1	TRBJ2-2	ASSGWTSGGTGELF
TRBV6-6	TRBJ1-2	ASSGQGGGYT
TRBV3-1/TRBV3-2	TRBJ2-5	ASSQGWIQETQY
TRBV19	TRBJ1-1	ASSNRGIIGTEAF
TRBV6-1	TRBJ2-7	ASSEVPGLRH
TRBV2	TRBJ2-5	ASSRTGIETQY
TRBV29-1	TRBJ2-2	SVDEGNTGELF
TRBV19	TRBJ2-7	ASRRRDTKEQY
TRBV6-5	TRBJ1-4	ASRRDGTVEKLF
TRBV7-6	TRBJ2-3	ASSEGTDTQY
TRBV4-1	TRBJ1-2	ASSSTGQIDGYT
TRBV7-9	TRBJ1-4	ASSLGGDGEKLF